This TCR beta chain was obtained from a study of blood T cell repertoires in COVID-19. Across the study: Whether acute or convalescent, the COVID-19 samples came from the United States, Italy and Spain.

CDR3 size: 16 residues. Germline V lookup: CDR1 MNHEY, CDR2 SVGEGT. V trimming: 2 bases; J trimming: 4 bases; junction bases outside the gene matches: 4. Produced via immunoSEQ multiplex PCR; TCRdb's table is partial and in-frame only. The sample shows over 250,000 clones, over 75% of them seen only once. Sequenced input: peripheral blood. The clonotype was recovered from a woman in her seventies with COVID-19, enrolled during active disease. The V gene is TRBV6-2 or TRBV6-3, the J gene TRBJ1-4, with 10 bases fitting TRBD1. The CDR3, as DNA: TGTGCCAGCAGTTACCCCGGACAGGGGGGTAATGAAAAACTGTTTTTT. It yields the protein CASSYPGQGGNEKLFF.